This entry is about one TCR beta chain. The antigen remains undetermined. These data belong to a study of cytomegalovirus exposure and HLA in healthy donors. As for the study in general: Prior work identified 95 million to 120 million unique TCR beta sequences in 190 million or so T cells. General study points: Further analysis, carried out later, found HLA-associated TCR beta chains more clonally expanded than equally common other chains. There were some public TCRs occurring in many donors, but most TCR sequences were rare. An observed cluster of highly shared sequence variants was recorded as a likely sequencing artifact.

Primers included in the PCR were 60 Vbeta and 13 Jbeta primers. Data came from immunoSEQ multiplex PCR; TCRdb stores just in-frame clones and leaves some out. Of about 170,000 clones in the sample, 60% to 80% were seen once. The CDR3 sequence is 17 residues long. Germline assignment: CDR1 SGHNT and CDR2 YYREEE (reference sequence). V lost 1 base to trimming and J lost 6 bases; unmatched junction nucleotides: 10. The gene calls are TRBV5-4 and TRBJ2-3; 11 nucleotides match TRBD2. The sequence was collected from a woman between 50 and 59 years old in good health and CMV-seropositive. Sample: PBMCs. CDR3 sequence reads: CASSLPGASGGRDTQYF. CDR3 sequence (DNA): TGTGCCAGCAGCTTGCCTGGGGCTAGCGGGGGGCGGGATACGCAGTATTTT.